Presented here are 23 T cell receptor beta chains from one specimen sequenced in a study of blood T cell repertoires in COVID-19. Assay used: immunoSEQ multiplex PCR; TCRdb lists only in-frame clones, some missing. Of about 120,000 clones detected, approximately 85% appear once; the ten largest clones hold approximately 3.6%. The sequenced sample consisted of peripheral blood. Source of these receptors: a man aged 35 to 55 with acute or convalescent COVID-19.

This clone was seen once. V and J are TRBV21-1 and TRBJ2-2; the table's D gene call, TRBD1, was not cross checked with the DNA. TRBV21-1 represents a pseudogene. The CDR3 length is 18 residues. CDR3 sequence: CASSKVSQGQGAVGELFF. CDR3 DNA: TGTGCCAGCAGCAAAGTCAGTCAAGGACAGGGGGCTGTGGGGGAGCTGTTTTTT.

V gene TRBV19 combines with J gene TRBJ2-7, with 7 bases that match TRBD1. CDR1 LNHDA and CDR2 SQIVND come from the germline V gene (reference sequence). The CDR3 runs to 14 residues. The J segment lost 3 bases and the V segment lost 3 bases, leaving 5 bases of the junction unmatched. The CDR3 DNA reads TGTGCCAGTAGTATCGCACAGGGGATCTACGAGCAGTACTTC. This sequence encodes CASSIAQGIYEQYF.

The gene calls are TRBV7-9 and TRBJ1-5; 10 bases are a match to TRBD1. The CDR3 runs to 16 residues. Germline-derived CDR1 and CDR2 are SEHNR and FQNEAQ (reference sequence). The V gene end was trimmed by 1 base and the J gene end by 3 bases; junction bases not matched to a gene: 3. DNA of the CDR3: TGTGCCAGCAGCTTAGGGGGACAGGGGACCAATCAGCCCCAGCATTTT. Protein: CASSLGGQGTNQPQHF.

This chain links TRBV5-1 with TRBJ2-3; 10 nucleotides match TRBD1. The CDR3 consists of 14 residues. V lost 5 bases, J lost 4 bases, and 4 bases stayed unmatched. Germline V CDR1 and CDR2: SGHRS, YFSETQ. CDR3 sequence reads: CASSPGQGADTQYF. The CDR3 DNA is TGCGCCAGCAGTCCCGGACAGGGGGCAGATACGCAGTATTTT. Full variable domain (missing parts from reference TRBV5-1 and TRBJ2-3): KAGVTQTPRYLIKTRGQQVTLSCSPISGHRSVSWYQQTPGQGLQFLFEYFSETQRNKGNFPGRFSGRQFSNSRSEMNVSTLELGDSALYLCASSPGQGADTQYFGPGTRLTVL.

The chain employs TRBV7-9 and TRBJ1-4; D possibly corresponds to TRBD1 (6 bases). The CDR3 has 13 amino acids. The V end was cut by 5 bases, the J end by 10 bases, with 14 bases between. Germline CDR1 reads SEHNR; CDR2 reads FQNEAQ (reference sequence). In DNA, the CDR3 is TGTGCCAGCAGCACAGAGGGGGTCGCAAAACTGTTTTTT. Amino acids: CASSTEGVAKLFF.

The chain combines TRBV6-5 with TRBJ2-7, with D possibly being TRBD1 (5 bases). The V end lost 2 bases, the J end lost 0 bases, and 8 bases lay between the germline ends. Germline CDR1 is MNHEY and CDR2 is SVGAGI. This CDR3 is 14 amino acids long. DNA of the CDR3: TGTGCCAGCAGTTACAACAGGTTCTCCTACGAGCAGTACTTC. Its translation: CASSYNRFSYEQYF.

This clone was seen a few times. This sequence joins TRBV4-1 and TRBJ2-7; 8 bases match TRBD2. This CDR3 has 15 residues. With V trimmed by 1 base and J by 4 bases, 6 bases remained unmatched. CDR1 is MGHRA and CDR2 is YSYEKL in the germline V gene. The CDR3 sequence is CASSQVSGAEYEQYF. The DNA of the CDR3 is TGCGCCAGCAGCCAAGTTAGCGGGGCCGAATACGAGCAGTACTTC.

V gene TRBV6-5 combines with J gene TRBJ1-3; a possible D gene is TRBD1 (6 bases). CDR1 and CDR2 from the germline V gene are MNHEY and SVGAGI. The V end lost 2 bases, the J end lost 2 bases, and 10 bases lay between the germline ends. CDR3 length: 15 residues. CDR3 DNA sequence: TGTGCCAGCAGTTACGGGGCAGGGGCTGGAAACACCATATATTTT. This encodes CASSYGAGAGNTIYF.

This clone turned up a few times. This sequence joins TRBV19 and TRBJ2-1; 9 bases line up with TRBD2. CDR1 LNHDA and CDR2 SQIVND come from the germline V gene (reference sequence). Germline trimming cut 6 bases from V and 2 bases from J; bases unmatched to any gene: 5. This CDR3 is 15 amino acids long. DNA of the CDR3: TGTGCCAGTAGATATTCTAGCGGGGCCTACAATGAGCAGTTCTTC. It codes for CASRYSSGAYNEQFF.

The J gene is TRBJ2-2, the V gene TRBV19; 7 positions agree with TRBD1. From germline, CDR1 is LNHDA and CDR2 SQIVND (reference sequence). Trimming cost V 3 bases and J 4 bases; bases outside gene matches: 5. This CDR3 contains 15 residues. DNA of the CDR3: TGTGCCAGTAGTATGCGGACAGGAGCCACCGGGGAGCTGTTTTTT. This gives the protein CASSMRTGATGELFF.

This chain connects TRBV5-4 to TRBJ2-5, with D possibly TRBD2 on 5 matching bases. The CDR3 loop spans 14 amino acids. CDR1 is SGHNT and CDR2 is YYREEE in the germline V gene (reference sequence). V gave up 0 bases and J gave up 3 bases, with 9 bases separating them. CDR3 sequence (DNA): TGTGCCAGCAGCTTGGGGATGGAGGAAGAGACCCAGTACTTC. Amino acids: CASSLGMEEETQYF.

The chain uses TRBV9 and TRBJ2-2, with TRBD2 matching 11 bases. Germline V lookup: CDR1 SGDLS, CDR2 YYNGEE. The CDR3 extends over 17 amino acids. With V trimmed by 4 bases and J by 2 bases, 7 bases remained unmatched. The CDR3 coding sequence is TGTGCCAGCAGCTATGGAGGGACTAGCGGAAACACCGGGGAGCTGTTTTTT. Its translation: CASSYGGTSGNTGELFF.

The chain carries TRBV7-3 and TRBJ2-1; D is possibly TRBD2 (6 bases). This CDR3 comprises 15 residues. Deletions cut 5 bases from V and 1 base from J, with 12 bases between. CDR1 is SGHTA and CDR2 is FQGTGA in the germline V gene. Here the CDR3 DNA reads TGTGCCAGCAGCCCCCGACTAGTTTCCTACAATGAGCAGTTCTTC. This codes for CASSPRLVSYNEQFF.

This clone was observed a few times. The chain joins TRBV5-8 to TRBJ1-6; no clear D. V lost 6 bases, J lost 9 bases, and 10 bases lay in between. CDR1 and CDR2 from the germline V gene are SGHTS and YDEGEE. This CDR3 contains 12 residues. DNA for the CDR3: TGTGCCAGCACCTCAGGTACTTCACCCCTCCACTTT. Translation: CASTSGTSPLHF.

The genes are TRBV2 and TRBJ1-1; tentative D call: TRBD1 (6 bases). This CDR3 comprises 15 residues. Germline CDR1 is SNHLY and CDR2 is FYNNEI. V lost 4 bases and J 11 bases, leaving 23 bases between the germline ends. CDR3 nucleotide sequence: TGTGCCAGCAGTGGGGATAGAACCGGGACAAGAAGGGCTTTCTTT. Its protein product is CASSGDRTGTRRAFF.

The rearrangement links TRBV5-1 to TRBJ1-1, with 9 bases lining up with TRBD1. V trimming: 3 bases; J trimming: 0 bases; junction bases outside the gene matches: 3. Germline CDR1 and CDR2: SGHRS and YFSETQ. CDR3 length: 15 amino acids. CDR3 loop: CASSWGTGLNTEAFF. The CDR3 DNA sequence: TGCGCCAGCAGCTGGGGGACAGGGTTGAACACTGAAGCTTTCTTT.

The V and J genes are TRBV10-3 and TRBJ2-1; D is perhaps TRBD2 (7 bases). Germline loops: CDR1 ENHRY, CDR2 SYGVKD. The CDR3 loop spans 16 amino acids. V dropped 3 bases and J dropped 6 bases, with 18 bases sitting between them. The CDR3: CAISDTGAGVTNEQFF. In nucleotides, the CDR3 is TGTGCCATCAGTGATACGGGGGCGGGGGTAACCAATGAGCAGTTCTTC.

This clone was recorded once. V and J are TRBV9 and TRBJ2-5, with a possible D match to TRBD2 (5 bases). V lost 0 bases to trimming and J lost 2 bases, with 11 bases between them. The germline gives CDR1 SGDLS, CDR2 YYNGEE. The CDR3 is made up of 15 amino acids. CDR3 region: CASSVAPREQETQYF. In DNA form, the CDR3 reads TGTGCCAGCAGCGTAGCCCCGAGGGAGCAAGAGACCCAGTACTTC.

The rearrangement links TRBV7-3 to TRBJ2-1; D is unclear. V dropped 5 bases and J dropped 8 bases, with 19 bases sitting between them. The CDR3 runs to 15 residues. The germline V gene has CDR1 SGHTA and CDR2 FQGTGA. The chain's CDR3 is CASSLSGRVSHEQFF. The CDR3 nucleotides are TGTGCCAGCAGCCTAAGTGGCCGGGTTAGTCATGAGCAGTTCTTC.

The rearrangement joins TRBV4-2 to TRBJ2-2; TRBD2 matches at 12 bases. V gave up 1 base and J gave up 7 bases; unmatched junction bases: 10. The CDR3 has 18 residues. Germline V CDR1 and CDR2: LGHNA, YNFKEQ. The CDR3 reads CASSQGPSGGAWVGELFF. The CDR3 nucleotides read TGTGCCAGCAGCCAAGGGCCTAGCGGGGGGGCCTGGGTCGGGGAGCTGTTTTTT.

This sequence joins TRBV12-3 or TRBV12-4 and TRBJ1-2; maybe TRBD1 (6 bases). The V end was cut by 6 bases, the J end by 6 bases, with 14 bases between. CDR3 length: 13 amino acids. As DNA, the CDR3 is TGTGCCAGCAGCCCCAGGGGAGAAGATGGCTACACCTTC. The encoded protein is CASSPRGEDGYTF.

This rearrangement joins TRBV11-2 to TRBJ2-5, with D tentatively TRBD1 (6 bases). This CDR3 spans 14 amino acids. Trimming took off 7 bases at V and 3 bases at J, with 15 bases between the two ends. CDR1 SGHAT and CDR2 FQNNGV come from the germline V gene. The CDR3 sequence is CASTPTGWEETQYF. CDR3 bases: TGTGCCAGCACGCCTACAGGGTGGGAAGAGACCCAGTACTTC.

V is TRBV7-3 and J is TRBJ1-5, with D tentatively TRBD1 (5 bases). Trimming removed 3 bases from V and 0 bases from J, with 30 bases in between. The CDR3 has 22 amino acids. Germline CDR1 and CDR2: SGHTA and FQGTGA. The CDR3: CASSFENHGGRRDANSNQPQHF. In nucleotides, the CDR3 is TGTGCCAGCAGCTTTGAAAACCACGGGGGACGCCGGGACGCCAATAGCAATCAGCCCCAGCATTTT. Variable domain in full (rest from reference TRBV7-3 and TRBJ1-5): GAGVSQTPSNKVTEKGKYVELRCDPISGHTALYWYRQSLGQGPEFLIYFQGTGAADDSGLPNDRFFAVRPEGSVSTLKIQRTERGDSAVYLCASSFENHGGRRDANSNQPQHFGDGTRLSIL.